The T cell receptor (beta chain) under discussion was sequenced for a study of yellow fever vaccine responses in identical twins. The study, taken as a whole, reports: The T cell response to vaccination in identical twins was reportedly partly convergent and partly personalized.

Using its own MiXCR run on the RT-PCR reads, TCRdb lists one record per CDR3 protein. In the table there are some 3,300 distinct CDR3 sequences, 70% to 90% of which are singletons. J was trimmed by 4 bases and V by 2 bases; bases with no gene match: 6. The CDR3 totals 16 residues. Germline V lookup: CDR1 SGHTA, CDR2 FQGTGA. As regards this clonotype: Its antigen is currently unknown.

Source: T cells from blood (PBMCs), unsorted or a sorted subset (not recorded which), taken before or after yellow fever vaccination (not recorded which). The TCR originated in a woman aged 18-30 years who received the yellow fever vaccine. The chain carries TRBV7-3 and TRBJ2-1; 9 nucleotides align to TRBD2. The CDR3 sequence is CASSLRGGAGYNEQFF. The DNA for the CDR3 is TGTGCCAGCAGCTTACGCGGGGGGGCGGGTTACAATGAGCAGTTCTTC. The full variable domain, rest sourced from reference TRBV7-3 and TRBJ2-1, is GAGVSQTPSNKVTEKGKYVELRCDPISGHTALYWYRQSLGQGPEFLIYFQGTGAADDSGLPNDRFFAVRPEGSVSTLKIQRTERGDSAVYLCASSLRGGAGYNEQFFGPGTRLTVL.